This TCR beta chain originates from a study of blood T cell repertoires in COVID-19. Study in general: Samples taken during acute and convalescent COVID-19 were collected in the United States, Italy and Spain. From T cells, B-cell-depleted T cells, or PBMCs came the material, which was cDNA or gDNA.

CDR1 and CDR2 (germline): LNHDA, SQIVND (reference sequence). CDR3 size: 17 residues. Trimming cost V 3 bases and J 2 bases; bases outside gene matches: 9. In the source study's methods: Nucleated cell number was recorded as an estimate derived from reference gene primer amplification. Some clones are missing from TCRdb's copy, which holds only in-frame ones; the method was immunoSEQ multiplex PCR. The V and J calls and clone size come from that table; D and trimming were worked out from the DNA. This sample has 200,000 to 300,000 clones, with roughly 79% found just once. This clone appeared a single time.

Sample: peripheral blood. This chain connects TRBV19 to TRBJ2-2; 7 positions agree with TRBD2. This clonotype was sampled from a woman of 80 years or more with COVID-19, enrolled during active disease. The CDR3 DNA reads TGTGCCAGTAGTATGAGGCGCCCAGCGGGAAACACCGGGGAGCTGTTTTTT. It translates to CASSMRRPAGNTGELFF.